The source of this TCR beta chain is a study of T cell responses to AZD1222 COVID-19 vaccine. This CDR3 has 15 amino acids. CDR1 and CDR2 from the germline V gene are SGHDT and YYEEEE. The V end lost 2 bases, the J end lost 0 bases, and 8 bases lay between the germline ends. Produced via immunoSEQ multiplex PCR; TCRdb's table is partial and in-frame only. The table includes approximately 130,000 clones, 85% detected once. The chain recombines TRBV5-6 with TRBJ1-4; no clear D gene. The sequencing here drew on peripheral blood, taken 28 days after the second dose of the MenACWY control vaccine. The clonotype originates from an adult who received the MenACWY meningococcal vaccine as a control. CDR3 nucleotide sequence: TGTGCCAGCAGCTTACGGGAGGCAACTAATGAAAAACTGTTTTTT. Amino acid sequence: CASSLREATNEKLFF.